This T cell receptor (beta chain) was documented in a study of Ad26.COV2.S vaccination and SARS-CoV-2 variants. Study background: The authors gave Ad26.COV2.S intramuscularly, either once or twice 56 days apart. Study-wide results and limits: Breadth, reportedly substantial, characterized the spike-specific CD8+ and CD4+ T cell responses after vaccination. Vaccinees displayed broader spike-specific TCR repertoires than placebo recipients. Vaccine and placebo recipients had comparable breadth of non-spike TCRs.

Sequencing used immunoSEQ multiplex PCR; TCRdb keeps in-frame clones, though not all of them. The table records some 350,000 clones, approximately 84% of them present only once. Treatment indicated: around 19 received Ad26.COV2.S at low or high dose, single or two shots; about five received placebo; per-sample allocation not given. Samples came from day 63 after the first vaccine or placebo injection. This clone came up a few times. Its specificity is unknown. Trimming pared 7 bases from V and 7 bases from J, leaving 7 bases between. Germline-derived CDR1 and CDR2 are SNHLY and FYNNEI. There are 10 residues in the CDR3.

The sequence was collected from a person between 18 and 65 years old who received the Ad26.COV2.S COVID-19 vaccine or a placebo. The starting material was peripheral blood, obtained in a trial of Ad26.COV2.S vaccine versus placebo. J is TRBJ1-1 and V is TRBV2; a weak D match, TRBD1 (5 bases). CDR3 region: CASKTVEAFF. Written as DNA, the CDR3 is TGTGCCAGCAAGACAGTTGAAGCTTTCTTT.